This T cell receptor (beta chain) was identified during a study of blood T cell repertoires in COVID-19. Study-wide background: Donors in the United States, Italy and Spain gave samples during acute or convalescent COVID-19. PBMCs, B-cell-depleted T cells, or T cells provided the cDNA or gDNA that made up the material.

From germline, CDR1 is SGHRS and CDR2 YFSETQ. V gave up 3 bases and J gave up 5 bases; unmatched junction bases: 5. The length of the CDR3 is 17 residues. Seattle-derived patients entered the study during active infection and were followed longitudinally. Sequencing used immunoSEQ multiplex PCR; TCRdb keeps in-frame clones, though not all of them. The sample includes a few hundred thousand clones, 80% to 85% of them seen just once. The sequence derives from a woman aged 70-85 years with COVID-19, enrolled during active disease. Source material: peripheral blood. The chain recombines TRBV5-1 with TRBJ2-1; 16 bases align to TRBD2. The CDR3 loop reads CASSSPGLAGGNNEQFF. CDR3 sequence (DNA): TGCGCCAGCAGCTCACCGGGACTAGCGGGAGGGAACAATGAGCAGTTCTTC. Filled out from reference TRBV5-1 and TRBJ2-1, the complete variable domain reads KAGVTQTPRYLIKTRGQQVTLSCSPISGHRSVSWYQQTPGQGLQFLFEYFSETQRNKGNFPGRFSGRQFSNSRSEMNVSTLELGDSALYLCASSSPGLAGGNNEQFFGPGTRLTVL.